What follows is one T cell receptor (beta chain) and its context. Its antigen is undetermined. Researchers prepared the TCRbeta library using unique molecular identifiers, the study reports. TCRdb independently ran MiXCR on the PCR reads; one entry per CDR3 protein. The sample yields about 640,000 distinct CDR3 sequences, over 10% seen once. Trimming shortened V by 4 bases and J by 4 bases, and 14 bases separated the two germline ends. Germline V CDR1 and CDR2: SGHTA, FQGTGA. This CDR3 has 15 amino acids. The sample comes from a study of T-cell reconstitution after alpha-beta-depleted transplantation in children. Study results and caveats: One year after transplant, T-cell counts and diversity came mostly from newly produced T cells. Surviving recipient T cells and thymic progenitors accounted for the high day-60 TCRbeta diversity observed in some patients. As was reported, about two months after transplant, alpha-beta T cells came from several hundred expanded graft clones.

The chain uses TRBV7-3 and TRBJ2-1, with D possibly being TRBD1 (6 bases). The input for sequencing was PBMCs, mostly from graft donor cells, taken 360 days after TCRalphabeta/CD19-depleted stem cell transplant. The clonotype comes from a male patient aged 10-17 years who had a stem cell transplant for acute myeloid leukemia, so the T cells may come from the graft donor. The CDR3 here is CASSYRDKPYNEQFF. CDR3 nucleotide sequence: TGTGCCAGCAGCTATCGGGACAAACCATACAATGAGCAGTTCTTC.